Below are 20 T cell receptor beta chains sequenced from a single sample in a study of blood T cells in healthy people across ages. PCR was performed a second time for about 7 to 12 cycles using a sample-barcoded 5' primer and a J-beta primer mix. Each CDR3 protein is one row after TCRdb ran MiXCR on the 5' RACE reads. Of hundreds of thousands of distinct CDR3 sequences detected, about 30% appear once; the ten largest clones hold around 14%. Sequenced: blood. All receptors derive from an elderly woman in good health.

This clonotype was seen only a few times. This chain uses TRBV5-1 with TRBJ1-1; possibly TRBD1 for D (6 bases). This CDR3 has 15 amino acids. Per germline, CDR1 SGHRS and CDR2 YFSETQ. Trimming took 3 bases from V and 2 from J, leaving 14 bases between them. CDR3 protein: CASSSQGTSNTEAFF. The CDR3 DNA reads TGCGCCAGCAGCTCACAGGGCACATCCAACACTGAAGCTTTCTTT.

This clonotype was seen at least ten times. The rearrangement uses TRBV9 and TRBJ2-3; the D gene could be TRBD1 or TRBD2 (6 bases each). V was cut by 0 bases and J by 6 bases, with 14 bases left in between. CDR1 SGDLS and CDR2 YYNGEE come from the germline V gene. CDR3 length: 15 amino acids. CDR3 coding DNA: TGTGCCAGCAGCGTAGATACTAGGGGGGCGGATACGCAGTATTTT. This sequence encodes CASSVDTRGADTQYF.

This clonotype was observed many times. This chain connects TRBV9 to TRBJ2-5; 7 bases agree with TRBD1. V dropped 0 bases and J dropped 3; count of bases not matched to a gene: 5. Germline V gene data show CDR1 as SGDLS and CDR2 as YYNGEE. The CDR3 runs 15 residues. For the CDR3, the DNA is TGTGCCAGCAGCGTAGTACCGACAGGGAAAGAGACCCAGTACTTC. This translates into CASSVVPTGKETQYF.

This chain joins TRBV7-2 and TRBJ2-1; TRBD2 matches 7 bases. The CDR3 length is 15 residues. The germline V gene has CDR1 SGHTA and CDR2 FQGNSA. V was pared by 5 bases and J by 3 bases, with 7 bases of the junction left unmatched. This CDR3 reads CASSRLSSGYNEQFF. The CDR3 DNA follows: TGTGCCAGCAGCCGATTATCTAGCGGCTACAATGAGCAGTTCTTC.

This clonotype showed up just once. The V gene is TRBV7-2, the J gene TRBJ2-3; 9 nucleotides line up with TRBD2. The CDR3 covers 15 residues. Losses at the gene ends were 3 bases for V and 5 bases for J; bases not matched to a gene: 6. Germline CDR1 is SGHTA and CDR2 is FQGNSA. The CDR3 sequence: CASSFSSGAGDTQYF. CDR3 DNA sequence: TGTGCCAGCAGCTTTTCTAGCGGGGCGGGAGATACGCAGTATTTT. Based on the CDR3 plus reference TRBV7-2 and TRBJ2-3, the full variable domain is GAGVSQSPSNKVTEKGKDVELRCDPISGHTALYWYRQSLGQGLEFLIYFQGNSAPDKSGLPSDRFSAERTGGSVSTLTIQRTQQEDSAVYLCASSFSSGAGDTQYFGPGTRLTVL.

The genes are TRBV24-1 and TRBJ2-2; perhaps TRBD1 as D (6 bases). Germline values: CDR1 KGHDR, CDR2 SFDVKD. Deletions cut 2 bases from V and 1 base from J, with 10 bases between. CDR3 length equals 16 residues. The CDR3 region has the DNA TGTGCCACCAGTGATTGGGGCAGGGGGAACACCGGGGAGCTGTTTTTT. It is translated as CATSDWGRGNTGELFF.

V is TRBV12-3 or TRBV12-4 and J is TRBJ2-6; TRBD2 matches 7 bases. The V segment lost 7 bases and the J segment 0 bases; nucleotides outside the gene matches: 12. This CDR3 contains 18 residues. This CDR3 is CASTTGGGGTSGANVLTF. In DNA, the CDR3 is TGTGCCAGCACCACGGGTGGGGGGGGAACCTCTGGGGCCAACGTCCTGACTTTC.

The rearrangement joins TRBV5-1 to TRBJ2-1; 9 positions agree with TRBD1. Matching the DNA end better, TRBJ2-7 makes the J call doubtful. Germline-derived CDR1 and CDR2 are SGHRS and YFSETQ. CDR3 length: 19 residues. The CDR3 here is CASRRSLDRGFPLNNEQYF. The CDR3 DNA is TGCGCCAGCAGGCGTAGTTTGGACAGGGGTTTTCCCCTCAACAATGAGCAGTACTTC.

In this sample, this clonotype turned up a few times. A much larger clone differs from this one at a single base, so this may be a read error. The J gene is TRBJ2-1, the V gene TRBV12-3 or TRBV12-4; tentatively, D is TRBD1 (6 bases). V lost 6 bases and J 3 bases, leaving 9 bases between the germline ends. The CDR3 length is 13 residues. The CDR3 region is CASSRDNYNEQFF. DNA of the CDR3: TGTGCCAGCAGCCGGGACAACTACAATGAGCAGTTCTTC.

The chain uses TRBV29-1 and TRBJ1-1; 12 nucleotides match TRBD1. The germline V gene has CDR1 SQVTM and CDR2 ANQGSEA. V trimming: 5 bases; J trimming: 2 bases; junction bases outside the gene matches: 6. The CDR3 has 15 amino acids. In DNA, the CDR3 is TGCAGCGTTACGGGACAGGGGGCGAGCAACACTGAAGCTTTCTTT. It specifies CSVTGQGASNTEAFF. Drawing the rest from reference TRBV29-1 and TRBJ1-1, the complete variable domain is SAVISQKPSRDICQRGTSLTIQCQVDSQVTMMFWYRQQPGQSLTLIATANQGSEATYESGFVIDKFPISRPNLTFSTLTVSNMSPEDSSIYLCSVTGQGASNTEAFFGQGTRLTVV.

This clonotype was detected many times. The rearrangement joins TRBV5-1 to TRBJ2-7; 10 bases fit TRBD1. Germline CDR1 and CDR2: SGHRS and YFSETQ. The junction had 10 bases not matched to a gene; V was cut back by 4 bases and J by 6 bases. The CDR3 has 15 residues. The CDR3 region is CASSLRQGALGEQYF. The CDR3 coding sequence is TGCGCCAGCAGCCTCCGACAGGGGGCCCTCGGCGAGCAGTACTTC.

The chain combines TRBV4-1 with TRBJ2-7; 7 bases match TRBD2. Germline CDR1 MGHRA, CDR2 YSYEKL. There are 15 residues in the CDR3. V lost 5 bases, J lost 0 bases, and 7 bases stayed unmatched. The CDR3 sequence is CASSELALLSYEQYF. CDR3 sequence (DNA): TGCGCCAGCAGCGAACTAGCGTTGCTCTCCTACGAGCAGTACTTC.

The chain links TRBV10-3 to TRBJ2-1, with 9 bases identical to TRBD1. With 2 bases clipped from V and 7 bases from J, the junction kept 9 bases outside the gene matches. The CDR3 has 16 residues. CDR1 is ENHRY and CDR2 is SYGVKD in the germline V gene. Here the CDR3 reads CAISEGVLTGGNEQFF. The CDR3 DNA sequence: TGTGCCATCAGTGAGGGGGTACTGACAGGGGGGAATGAGCAGTTCTTC.

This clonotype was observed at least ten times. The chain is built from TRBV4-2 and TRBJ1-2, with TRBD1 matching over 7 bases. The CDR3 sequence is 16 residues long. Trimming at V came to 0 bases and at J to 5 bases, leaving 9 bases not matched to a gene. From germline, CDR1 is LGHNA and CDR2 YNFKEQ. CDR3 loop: CASSQEPRGTAYGYTF. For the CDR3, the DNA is TGTGCCAGCAGCCAAGAACCAAGGGGGACAGCGTATGGCTACACCTTC.

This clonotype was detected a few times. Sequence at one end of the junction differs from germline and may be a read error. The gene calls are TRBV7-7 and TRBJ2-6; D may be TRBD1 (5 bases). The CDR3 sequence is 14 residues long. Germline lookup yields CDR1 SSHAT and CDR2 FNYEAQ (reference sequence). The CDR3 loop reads CASSSGSGANVRTF. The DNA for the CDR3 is TGTGCTAGCAGCTCTGGCTCTGGGGCCAACGTCCGGACTTTC.

CDR3 amino acids: CASSYGLAGGRQETQYF. CDR3 coding DNA: TGTGCCAGCAGTTACGGGCTAGCGGGGGGCCGACAAGAGACCCAGTACTTC. V usage is TRBV6-2 or TRBV6-3 and J usage is TRBJ2-5; 11 nucleotides agree with TRBD2. Unmatched junction bases numbered 7, after V lost 2 bases and J lost 2 bases. The CDR3 sequence is 17 residues long. CDR1 is MNHEY and CDR2 is SVGEGT in the germline V gene.

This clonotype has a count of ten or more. As DNA, the CDR3 is TGTGCCAGCAGGAGCGGAACGGGGTACGCAGATACGCAGTATTTT. This codes for CASRSGTGYADTQYF. The chain joins TRBV14 to TRBJ2-3, with TRBD2 as a possible D gene (5 bases). This CDR3 comprises 15 residues. Deletions cut 6 bases from V and 4 bases from J, with 17 bases between. From germline, CDR1 is SGHDN and CDR2 FVKESK.

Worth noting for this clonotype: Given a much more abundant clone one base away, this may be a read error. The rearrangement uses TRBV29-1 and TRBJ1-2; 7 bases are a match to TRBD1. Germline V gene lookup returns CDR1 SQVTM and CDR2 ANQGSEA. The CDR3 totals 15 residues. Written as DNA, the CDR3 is TGCAGTGGGGACGGATTGGCAGGGGGAACATATGGCTACACCTTC. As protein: CSGDGLAGGTYGYTF.

CDR3 coding DNA: TGTGCCAGCAGTTCCCCGGGACAGGGAAACTATGGCTACACCTTC. The encoded protein is CASSSPGQGNYGYTF. The chain uses TRBV6-1 and TRBJ1-2; 9 bases align to TRBD1. The CDR3 covers 15 residues. J gave up 2 bases and V 5 bases, and 6 bases lay outside the gene matches. Germline assignment: CDR1 MNHNS and CDR2 SASEGT.

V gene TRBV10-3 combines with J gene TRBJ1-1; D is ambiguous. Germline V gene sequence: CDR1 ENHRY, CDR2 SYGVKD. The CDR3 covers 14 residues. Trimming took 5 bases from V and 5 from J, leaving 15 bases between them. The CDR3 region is CAISSPTRRTEAFF. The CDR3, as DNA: TGTGCCATCAGTTCTCCGACCCGGAGGACTGAAGCTTTCTTT.